The source of this T cell receptor (beta chain) is a study of cytomegalovirus exposure and HLA in healthy donors. This clone was counted between two and nine times. What it binds is unknown. PCR involved 60 Vbeta and 13 Jbeta primers. The repertoire was sequenced with immunoSEQ multiplex PCR; TCRdb's copy has only in-frame clones and lacks some. Of fewer than 150,000 clones detected, 75% to 90% appear once; the ten largest clones hold less than 7%. Study results and limitations: In a later analysis, HLA-C alleles had the fewest associated TCRs, DRB1 alleles the most. Accurate predictions that matched the HLA-A and HLA-B alleles of most subjects were reportedly made from TCR beta sequences.

The length of the CDR3 is 14 residues. Trimming removed 8 bases at V and 7 bases at J, with 17 bases between. Germline-derived CDR1 and CDR2 are MNHEY and SMNVEV (reference sequence). Sequencing was done on a sample of PBMCs. This rearrangement joins TRBV27 to TRBJ2-2; D possibly corresponds to TRBD1 (6 bases). The origin of this receptor is a woman aged 25 to 39 in good health and CMV-seropositive. The CDR3 DNA reads TGTGCCAGCGGGCCCCAGGGGCGGATCGGGGAGCTGTTTTTT. Translation gives CASGPQGRIGELFF.